This T cell receptor (beta chain) was sequenced during a study of blood T cell repertoires in COVID-19. Study background: Sources were T cells, B-cell-depleted T cells, or PBMCs; the material itself was cDNA or gDNA.

The repertoire was sequenced with immunoSEQ multiplex PCR; TCRdb's copy has only in-frame clones and lacks some. The data contain around 180,000 clones, approximately 86% of them singletons. Sample: peripheral blood. This receptor was identified in a woman in her 30s with active or convalescent COVID-19.

The CDR3 coding sequence is TGTGCCACCAGCAGGTGGGACAGCCTCTCTGGAAACACCATATATTTT. Translating gives CATSRWDSLSGNTIYF. The chain couples TRBV15 to TRBJ1-3, with 7 bases matching TRBD1. The CDR3 has 16 amino acids. CDR1 and CDR2 (germline): LNHNV, YYDKDF (reference sequence). V shed 3 bases and J 0 bases; nucleotides not matched to a gene: 5. Supplemented by reference TRBV15 and TRBJ1-3, the full variable domain reads DAMVIQNPRYQVTQFGKPVTLSCSQTLNHNVMYWYQQKSSQAPKLLFHYYDKDFNNEADTPDNFQSRRPNTSFCFLDIRSPGLGDTAMYLCATSRWDSLSGNTIYFGEGSWLTVV.